This TCR beta chain was sequenced during a study of T-cell reconstitution after alpha-beta-depleted transplantation in children. With respect to this clonotype: Its antigen remains unknown.

Between the trimmed V and J ends, which lost 4 bases and 6 bases, there was a span of 15 bases. Germline V gene sequence: CDR1 MDHEN, CDR2 SYDVKM. The CDR3 has 15 amino acids. Unique molecular identifiers were built into the TCRbeta library. TCRdb used MiXCR to reprocess the PCR reads, holding one entry per CDR3 protein. This table holds hundreds of thousands of distinct CDR3 sequences, over 10% found once. Regarding the study as a whole: Newly produced T cells mostly accounted for T-cell counts and diversity one year post-transplant. Some patients owed their high day-60 TCRbeta diversity to surviving recipient T cells and thymic progenitors. Reportedly, alpha-beta T cells present about two months post-transplant originated from several hundred expanded clones of graft origin.

This TCR was sampled from a male patient younger than 18 who had a stem cell transplant for acute myeloid leukemia, so the T cells may come from the graft donor. This material consisted of PBMCs, mostly from graft donor cells, taken 360 days after TCRalphabeta/CD19-depleted stem cell transplant. The rearrangement links TRBV28 to TRBJ1-4, with D possibly being TRBD1 (6 bases). CDR3 in DNA: TGTGCCAGCAGTTCCTACAGGGTATTACATGAAAAACTGTTTTTT. Translating it yields CASSSYRVLHEKLFF.